This T cell receptor (beta chain) was retrieved from a study of response to subunit inactivated influenza vaccine. This clonotype has just a few counts. The antigen is not known. Findings of the study overall: Each seasonal influenza vaccination, the authors suggested, recruits few new T cells.

Via MiXCR, TCRdb re-called the RT-PCR reads, giving one row per CDR3 protein. The table includes a few hundred thousand distinct CDR3 sequences, around 15% detected once. Material: PBMCs from blood, obtained approximately 12 days after vaccination. The receptor's source is a man between 50 and 59 years old who received an inactivated influenza vaccine.

The CDR3 region has the DNA TGTGCCTGGAGCCCGGGCCTTAGCAATCAGCCCCAGCATTTT. Translating it yields CAWSPGLSNQPQHF. This chain links TRBV30 with TRBJ1-5; D ambiguous. Trimming pared 3 bases from V and 0 bases from J, leaving 9 bases between. Germline CDR1 is GTSNPN and CDR2 is SVGIG (reference sequence). This CDR3 comprises 14 residues. Looking up the rest from reference TRBV30 and TRBJ1-5 gives the full variable domain: SQTIHQWPATLVQPVGSPLSLECTVEGTSNPNLYWYRQAAGRGLQLLFYSVGIGQISSEVPQNLSASRPQDRQFILSSKKLLLSDSGFYLCAWSPGLSNQPQHFGDGTRLSIL.